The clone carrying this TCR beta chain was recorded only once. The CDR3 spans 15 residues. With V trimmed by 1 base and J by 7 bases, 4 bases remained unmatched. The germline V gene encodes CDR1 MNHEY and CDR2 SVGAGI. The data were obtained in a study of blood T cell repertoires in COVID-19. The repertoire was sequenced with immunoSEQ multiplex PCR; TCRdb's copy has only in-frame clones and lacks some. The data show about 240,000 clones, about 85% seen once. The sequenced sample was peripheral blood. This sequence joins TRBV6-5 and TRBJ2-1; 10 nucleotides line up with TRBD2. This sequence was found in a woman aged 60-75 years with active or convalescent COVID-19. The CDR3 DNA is TGTGCCAGCAGTTACTGGGCTAGCGGGGGAAATGAGCAGTTCTTC. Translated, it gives CASSYWASGGNEQFF.